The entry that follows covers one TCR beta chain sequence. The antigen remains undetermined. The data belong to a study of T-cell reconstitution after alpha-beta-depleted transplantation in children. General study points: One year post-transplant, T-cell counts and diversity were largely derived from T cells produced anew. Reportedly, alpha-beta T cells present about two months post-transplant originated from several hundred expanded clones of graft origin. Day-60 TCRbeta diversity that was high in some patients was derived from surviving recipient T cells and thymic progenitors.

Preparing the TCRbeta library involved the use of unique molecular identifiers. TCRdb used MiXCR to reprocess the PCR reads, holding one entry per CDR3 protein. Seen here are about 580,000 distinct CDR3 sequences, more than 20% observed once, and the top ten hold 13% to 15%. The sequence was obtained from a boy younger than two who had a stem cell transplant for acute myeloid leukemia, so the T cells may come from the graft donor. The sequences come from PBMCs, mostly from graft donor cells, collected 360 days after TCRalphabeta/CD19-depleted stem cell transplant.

CDR3 loop: CASSSQLAGRWTQYF. In DNA form, the CDR3 reads TGTGCCAGCAGCTCCCAACTAGCGGGGCGGTGGACCCAGTACTTC. This chain joins TRBV5-6 and TRBJ2-5; TRBD2 matches at 10 bases. Looked up from germline, CDR1 is SGHDT and CDR2 is YYEEEE. This CDR3 spans 15 amino acids. With 3 bases clipped from V and 7 bases from J, the junction kept 9 bases outside the gene matches.